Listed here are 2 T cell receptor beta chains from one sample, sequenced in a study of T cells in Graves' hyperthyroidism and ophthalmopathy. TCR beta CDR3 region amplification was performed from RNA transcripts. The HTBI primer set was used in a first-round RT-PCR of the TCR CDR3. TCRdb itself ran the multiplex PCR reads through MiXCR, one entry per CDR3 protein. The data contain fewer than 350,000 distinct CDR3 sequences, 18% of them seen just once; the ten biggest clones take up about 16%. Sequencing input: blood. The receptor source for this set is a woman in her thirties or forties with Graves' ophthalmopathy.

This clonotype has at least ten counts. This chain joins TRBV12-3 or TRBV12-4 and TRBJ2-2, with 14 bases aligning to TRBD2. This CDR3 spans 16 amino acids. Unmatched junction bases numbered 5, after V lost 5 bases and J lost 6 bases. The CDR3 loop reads CASSPGLAGGPGELFF. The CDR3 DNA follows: TGTGCCAGCAGTCCCGGACTAGCGGGAGGCCCCGGGGAGCTGTTTTTT.

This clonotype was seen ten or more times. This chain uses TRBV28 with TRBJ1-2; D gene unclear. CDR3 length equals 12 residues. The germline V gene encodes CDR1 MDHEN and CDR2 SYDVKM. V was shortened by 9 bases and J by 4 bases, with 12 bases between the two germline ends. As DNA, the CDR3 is TGTGCCAGTCTGAACCTGGGCTATGGCTACACCTTC. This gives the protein CASLNLGYGYTF.